The 31 T cell receptor beta chains in this list originate from one sample, sequenced in a study of CD8+CD57+ T cells in acquired aplastic anemia. Researchers used genomic DNA as the template to profile TCR beta VDJ and CDR3. TCRdb redid the calling of the reads with MiXCR, one entry per CDR3 protein. The sample includes about 160,000 distinct CDR3 sequences, 40% to 60% of them seen just once. Individuals selected for sequencing had exhibited CD8+CD57+ cell expansion on flow cytometry. The sequenced sample consisted of sorted CD4+, CD8+, or CD8+CD57+ T cells (not recorded which) from PBMCs. The receptors were gathered from a human donor with aplastic anemia.

The J gene is TRBJ1-1, the V gene TRBV2; TRBD1 is a possible D gene (5 bases). CDR3 length: 13 amino acids. Trimming removed 6 bases from V and 1 base from J, with 9 bases in between. Germline CDR1 is SNHLY and CDR2 is FYNNEI. The CDR3: CASRGRSNTEAFF. CDR3 coding DNA: TGTGCCAGCAGGGGACGGTCGAACACTGAAGCTTTCTTT.

This clonotype was counted ten times or more. The V call is TRBV4-1, the J call TRBJ1-2; D uncertain. In germline, CDR1 is MGHRA, CDR2 YSYEKL. V was cut by 2 bases and J by 7 bases, with 5 bases left in between. The CDR3 is 11 amino acids. CDR3 DNA sequence: TGCGCCAGCAGCCAATCGGGTGGCTACACCTTC. Encoded protein: CASSQSGGYTF.

The chain couples TRBV7-9 to TRBJ2-1; 7 nucleotides agree with TRBD2. The V gene end was trimmed by 1 base and the J gene end by 6 bases; junction bases not matched to a gene: 9. The germline V gene encodes CDR1 SEHNR and CDR2 FQNEAQ (reference sequence). This CDR3 is 16 amino acids long. CDR3 sequence reads: CASSLGAGRLSNEQFF. The CDR3 region has the DNA TGTGCCAGCAGCTTAGGGGCCGGGAGGCTCTCCAATGAGCAGTTCTTC.

The V call is TRBV2, the J call TRBJ2-7; 8 nucleotides align to TRBD1. V lost 8 bases to trimming and J lost 4 bases; unmatched junction nucleotides: 1. The CDR3 contains 11 residues. Germline V gene data show CDR1 as SNHLY and CDR2 as FYNNEI. The CDR3 DNA is TGTGCCAGCGGACAGGGATACGAGCAGTACTTC. This sequence encodes CASGQGYEQYF.

This clonotype showed up many times. The CDR3 does not close with the conserved phenylalanine or tryptophan, likely indicating a read error. The DNA is left out, because the CDR3 cannot be placed on it with certainty; the CDR3 is given as TCRdb lists it. The CDR3 here is CASSLAPA. The V and J genes are TRBV7-9 and TRBJ2-5. 8 amino acids form the CDR3, both terminal residues included. Per the germline V gene, CDR1 is SEHNR and CDR2 is FQNEAQ (reference sequence).

This clonotype was recorded at least ten times. The CDR3 DNA is TGTGCCAGCTCAGCTGAGGGACTAGCGTGGGACGAGCAGTACTTC. This gives the protein CASSAEGLAWDEQYF. The rearrangement links TRBV9 to TRBJ2-7, with TRBD2 matching over 10 bases. CDR3 length equals 15 residues. Germline values: CDR1 SGDLS, CDR2 YYNGEE. After removal of 7 bases from V and 5 bases from J, the junction contained 12 bases not matched to a gene.

V and J are TRBV7-9 and TRBJ1-5; D may be TRBD1 (6 bases). The CDR3 sequence is 14 residues long. V was pared by 5 bases and J by 9 bases, with 17 bases between. Germline V lookup: CDR1 SEHNR, CDR2 FQNEAQ (reference sequence). For the CDR3, the DNA is TGTGCCAGCAGCATACGGGGGCTCGATGTGCCCCAGCATTTT. It yields the protein CASSIRGLDVPQHF.

In its sample, this clonotype was seen many times. V is TRBV5-1 and J is TRBJ1-4, with D hard to call. V lost 7 bases to trimming and J lost 0 bases, with 16 bases between them. Germline CDR1 is SGHRS and CDR2 is YFSETQ. The CDR3 has 16 amino acids. The CDR3 DNA sequence: TGCGCCAGCGCCCTCTGGGCCCGCACAACTAATGAAAAACTGTTTTTT. It translates to CASALWARTTNEKLFF.

V is TRBV20-1 and J is TRBJ2-3; 7 nucleotides line up with TRBD2. The CDR3 is 13 amino acids. With 5 bases clipped from V and 5 bases from J, the junction kept 7 bases outside the gene matches. Germline CDR1 reads DFQATT; CDR2 reads SNEGSKA (reference sequence). The CDR3 DNA follows: TGCAGTGCTGAAACGGGGAGGGTAGATACGCAGTATTTT. This sequence encodes CSAETGRVDTQYF.

The chain joins TRBV7-8 to TRBJ2-3; D not resolved. The V end lost 5 bases, the J end lost 6 bases, and 9 bases lay between the germline ends. This CDR3 comprises 12 residues. Germline V lookup: CDR1 SGHVS, CDR2 FQNEAQ. CDR3 nucleotide sequence: TGTGCCAGCAGCGGGGTTGGGGATACGCAGTATTTT. As protein: CASSGVGDTQYF.

This clonotype was seen repeatedly, ten times or more. V gene TRBV19 combines with J gene TRBJ2-7; D is uncertain. The V gene's germline CDR1 is LNHDA and CDR2 SQIVND (reference sequence). The CDR3 is made up of 13 amino acids. V lost 6 bases, J lost 4 bases, and 13 bases lay in between. In DNA, the CDR3 is TGTGCCAGTAGCTTCGGACGGACGTACGAGCAGTACTTC. Protein: CASSFGRTYEQYF.

This clonotype was seen repeatedly, ten times or more. The rearrangement joins TRBV19 to TRBJ2-7; TRBD2 is a possible D gene (6 bases). Per the germline V gene, CDR1 is LNHDA and CDR2 is SQIVND (reference sequence). This CDR3 region has 14 residues. Deletions cut 5 bases from V and 2 bases from J, with 13 bases between. The chain's CDR3 is CASSDGSRTYEQYF. In DNA, the CDR3 is TGTGCCAGTAGTGACGGGAGTAGGACCTACGAGCAGTACTTC.

This clonotype was observed many times. The CDR3 nucleotides read TGCAGTGCTCCCCAGCGGGACTACCCCTACAATGAGCAGTTCTTC. It translates to CSAPQRDYPYNEQFF. V gene TRBV20-1 combines with J gene TRBJ2-1; 7 bases are a match to TRBD2. Germline trimming cut 5 bases from V and 2 bases from J; bases unmatched to any gene: 9. In germline, CDR1 is DFQATT, CDR2 SNEGSKA (reference sequence). The CDR3 spans 15 residues.

The chain joins TRBV20-1 to TRBJ2-1; D is unclear. The ends were cut back, 7 bases at V and 8 bases at J, with 12 bases in the middle. Germline CDR1 is DFQATT and CDR2 is SNEGSKA (reference sequence). The CDR3 consists of 11 residues. Here the CDR3 reads CSVLIQDEQFF. CDR3 DNA: TGCAGTGTACTGATCCAGGATGAGCAGTTCTTC.

In this sample, this clonotype turned up many times. J is TRBJ1-1 and V is TRBV19; D may be TRBD1 (6 bases). The V end was cut by 5 bases, the J end by 6 bases, with 19 bases between. The CDR3 runs 15 residues. Germline V gene data show CDR1 as LNHDA and CDR2 as SQIVND (reference sequence). The CDR3 loop reads CASSPRTESSSEAFF. CDR3 sequence (DNA): TGTGCCAGTAGTCCCCGGACAGAGAGCTCCTCTGAAGCTTTCTTT.

Ten or more counts support this clonotype. This chain links TRBV12-3 or TRBV12-4 with TRBJ2-1; 13 nucleotides line up with TRBD2. V was clipped by 7 bases and J by 9 bases; unmatched bases: 6. The CDR3 totals 14 residues. CDR3 sequence (DNA): TGTGCCAGCACCCTACTAGCGGGAGGGAGTGAGCAGTTCTTC. Translation gives CASTLLAGGSEQFF.

In regard to this clonotype: An end of the junction does not agree with germline; a read error may underlie this. The V call is TRBV5-1, the J call TRBJ1-6, with 7 positions matching TRBD1. In germline, CDR1 is SGHRS, CDR2 YFSETQ. The CDR3 is made up of 17 amino acids. This CDR3 is CASSLYPGQYNDSPLHF. The CDR3 DNA sequence: TGCGCCAGCAGCCTCTACCCGGGACAGTATAACGATTCGCCCCTCCACTTT.

This clonotype has ten or more counts. This CDR3 reads CAISESSYPDTDTQYF. In DNA, the CDR3 is TGTGCCATCAGTGAGTCGTCGTACCCAGACACAGATACGCAGTATTTT. V usage is TRBV10-3 and J usage is TRBJ2-3; D not resolved. Trimming took off 0 bases at V and 2 bases at J, with 12 bases between the two ends. Germline loops: CDR1 ENHRY, CDR2 SYGVKD. This CDR3 spans 16 amino acids.

V and J are TRBV15 and TRBJ2-3; 8 nucleotides align to TRBD2. Germline-derived CDR1 and CDR2 are LNHNV and YYDKDF (reference sequence). With V trimmed by 1 base and J by 2 bases, 5 bases remained unmatched. The CDR3 contains 16 residues. CDR3 sequence: CATSRGLAQLTDTQYF. In DNA, the CDR3 is TGTGCCACCAGCAGAGGACTAGCGCAACTCACAGATACGCAGTATTTT.

V is TRBV20-1 and J is TRBJ2-3; no definite D call. Between the trimmed V and J ends, which lost 6 bases and 0 bases, there was a span of 13 bases. Germline V CDR1 and CDR2: DFQATT, SNEGSKA (reference sequence). The CDR3 contains 14 residues. The DNA of the CDR3 is TGCAGTGCGACTCGACCCCACAGCACAGATACGCAGTATTTT. As protein: CSATRPHSTDTQYF.

The chain combines TRBV10-2 with TRBJ1-6; no clear D gene. V shed 8 bases and J shed 9 bases, with 11 bases lying between them. The CDR3 contains 12 residues. Germline CDR1 and CDR2: WSHSY and SAAADI. CDR3: CASRTFGSPLHF. The CDR3 DNA follows: TGCGCCAGCCGGACGTTCGGTTCACCCCTCCACTTT.

This clonotype appeared once. This may be a read error: a much more frequent sequence differs by one nucleotide. Without the conserved terminal phenylalanine or tryptophan, this CDR3 likely stems from a read error. V gene TRBV6-1 combines with J gene TRBJ1-1; possible D gene TRBD1, 6 bases. The germline V and J ends were trimmed by 1 base and 0 bases, with 6 bases remaining between them. The V gene's germline CDR1 is MNHNS and CDR2 SASEGT. CDR3 length: 14 amino acids. CDR3 residues: CASSEGQVNTEAFL. As DNA, the CDR3 is TGTGCCAGCAGTGAAGGACAGGTGAACACTGAAGCTTTCCTT.

The chain employs TRBV2 and TRBJ1-6; D gene unclear. Trimming cost V 3 bases and J 9 bases, with 3 bases left between them. The CDR3 is 11 residues long. Germline assignment: CDR1 SNHLY and CDR2 FYNNEI. The chain's CDR3 is CASSDVSPLHF. For the CDR3, the DNA is TGTGCCAGCAGTGACGTTTCACCCCTCCACTTT.

This clonotype was detected ten times or more. The chain couples TRBV29-1 to TRBJ2-5, with a possible D match to TRBD2 (6 bases). The V end lost 4 bases, the J end lost 2 bases, and 14 bases lay between the germline ends. There are 14 residues in the CDR3. Germline V gene lookup returns CDR1 SQVTM and CDR2 ANQGSEA. The CDR3 DNA sequence: TGCAGCGTTGCGTGGAGGACTACACAAGAGACCCAGTACTTC. Translated: CSVAWRTTQETQYF.

The rearrangement joins TRBV29-1 to TRBJ1-4, with 8 bases matching TRBD1. The CDR3 totals 14 residues. Trimming took 3 bases from V and 12 from J; bases not matched to a gene: 12. CDR1 is SQVTM, CDR2 ANQGSEA, per germline. CDR3 in DNA: TGCAGCGTTGATATGACAGGGGAACGCAAGGAACTGTTTTTT. It specifies CSVDMTGERKELFF.

About this clonotype: Possible read error: a much larger clone is one base away. V is TRBV12-3 or TRBV12-4 and J is TRBJ2-7; a possible D gene is TRBD1 (6 bases). V lost 4 bases, J lost 4 bases, and 17 bases lay in between. The CDR3 consists of 15 residues. The CDR3 DNA follows: TGTGCCAGCAGTTGGGTTCAGGGGTTGGGGTACGAGCAGTACTTC. It encodes CASSWVQGLGYEQYF.

At least ten counts were recorded for this clonotype. The J gene is TRBJ1-2, the V gene TRBV24-1; 9 bases align to TRBD1. The CDR3 has 17 amino acids. CDR1 and CDR2 from the germline V gene are KGHDR and SFDVKD. The trim removed 4 bases at V and 6 bases at J, leaving 14 bases unmatched. The CDR3 DNA reads as TGTGCCACCAGTGACTCTCTTAGGACAGGGGTAGGGGATGGCTACACCTTC. Protein product: CATSDSLRTGVGDGYTF.

The J gene is TRBJ2-1, the V gene TRBV20-1, with a weak D call TRBD1 (7 bases). Trimming stripped 0 bases from V and 7 bases from J, with 13 bases between. The CDR3 runs 14 residues. Per the germline V gene, CDR1 is DFQATT and CDR2 is SNEGSKA (reference sequence). CDR3 protein: CSARDLAGGNEQFF. The CDR3 DNA follows: TGCAGTGCTAGAGATCTCGCAGGGGGGAATGAGCAGTTCTTC.

Points on this clonotype: This may arise from a read error, as a much more abundant clone is one base away. The chain links TRBV11-2 to TRBJ2-1, with D tentatively TRBD1 (5 bases). The V gene lost 0 bases and the J gene lost 8 bases, with 17 bases spanning the gap. The CDR3 loop spans 16 amino acids. Germline-derived CDR1 and CDR2 are SGHAT and FQNNGV. The CDR3 nucleotides are TGTGCCAGCAGCTTAGATGTTGCTACAGGTTTCGATGAGCAGTTCTTC. Protein sequence: CASSLDVATGFDEQFF.

The chain uses TRBV14 and TRBJ1-6; the D is unclear. The V end lost 3 bases, the J end lost 8 bases, and 5 bases lay between the germline ends. The CDR3 totals 12 residues. Germline lookup yields CDR1 SGHDN and CDR2 FVKESK. CDR3 region: CASSHPHSPLHF. The CDR3 nucleotides are TGTGCCAGCAGCCACCCCCATTCACCCCTCCACTTT.

On this clonotype itself: A much larger clonotype is one base distant, so this may be a read error. The chain has TRBV2 and TRBJ2-1, with D perhaps given as TRBD1 or TRBD2 (5 bases each). The CDR3 runs 15 residues. In germline, CDR1 is SNHLY, CDR2 FYNNEI. In DNA form, the CDR3 reads TGTGCCAGCAGTTCCCCGGGACCGTCCTGCAATGAGCAGTTCTTC. Protein: CASSSPGPSCNEQFF.